This TCR beta chain derives from a study of shared clonotypes between healthy human individuals. On this clone: Its antigen is undetermined.

The assay was immunoSEQ multiplex PCR, and TCRdb's table has in-frame clones only and misses some. The sample yields around 2.1 million clones, roughly 91% seen once. Findings and limits, study-wide: A generally larger estimated richness was seen in naive subsets than in memory subsets.

Germline V gene data show CDR1 as MDHEN and CDR2 as SYDVKM. The CDR3 consists of 12 residues. Deletions cut 2 bases from V and 8 bases from J, with 6 bases between. Naive CD8 cells lacked CD45RO and underwent positive selection for CCR7, leaving out terminally differentiated effector memory CD45RA+ cells. Sequenced: naive CD8+ T cells from PBMCs. This sequence was found in a man between 18 and 29 years old in good health. Some clones in this sample may be carry-over from other donors' samples. The V call is TRBV28, the J call TRBJ2-2; D uncertain. The DNA of the CDR3 is TGTGCCAGCAGTTTACCGGAAGGGGAGCTGTTTTTT. Translating gives CASSLPEGELFF.